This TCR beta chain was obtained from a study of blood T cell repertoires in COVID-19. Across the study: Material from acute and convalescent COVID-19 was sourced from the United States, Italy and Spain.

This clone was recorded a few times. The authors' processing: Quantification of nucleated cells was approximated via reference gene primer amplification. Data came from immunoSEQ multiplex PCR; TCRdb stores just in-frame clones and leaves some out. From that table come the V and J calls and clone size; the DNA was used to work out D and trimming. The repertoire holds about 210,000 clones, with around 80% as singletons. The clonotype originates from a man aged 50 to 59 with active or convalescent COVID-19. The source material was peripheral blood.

The CDR3 DNA follows: TGTGCCAGCAGCTCGGGACAGGGAAACTCCTATAATTCACCCCTCCACTTT. It specifies CASSSGQGNSYNSPLHF. The rearrangement links TRBV7-9 to TRBJ1-6, with 9 bases fitting TRBD1. The CDR3 runs 17 residues. CDR1 and CDR2 (germline): SEHNR, FQNEAQ (reference sequence). Losses at the gene ends were 4 bases for V and 0 bases for J; bases not matched to a gene: 4.